This T cell receptor beta chain was identified during a study of blood T cell repertoires in COVID-19. The CDR3 runs to 15 residues. CDR1 MNHEY and CDR2 SVGAGI come from the germline V gene. The V end was cut by 2 bases, the J end by 0 bases, with 11 bases between. The method was immunoSEQ multiplex PCR; TCRdb's version includes in-frame clones alone and lacks a portion of them. This sample has about 330,000 clones, with about nine tenths found just once. Sequencing used peripheral blood. The receptor's source is a man aged 30-40 years with COVID-19, enrolled during active disease. The chain recombines TRBV6-5 with TRBJ2-7; possible D gene TRBD1, 5 bases. The CDR3 region is CASSYTQTVSYEQYF. CDR3 sequence (DNA): TGTGCCAGCAGTTACACCCAGACAGTCTCCTACGAGCAGTACTTC.